This T cell receptor beta chain is from a study of blood T cell repertoires in COVID-19 (dated by TCRdb to the early 2020s). A note on the overall study: Samples covering the acute and convalescent phases of COVID-19 were provided by collaborators in the United States, Italy and Spain. The material from the prospective study consisted of cDNA or gDNA derived from T cells, B-cell-depleted T cells, or PBMCs. Subjects who had been exposed to COVID-19, were actively infected with it, or had recovered from it provided the deeply sampled blood TCRbeta repertoires that made up the dataset. The repertoires were made available in a free public database intended to serve as a resource for research on the immune response to SARS-CoV-2. Samples came from the ongoing ImmuneRACE study (first 160 participants) plus 1,254 subjects from 6 global collaborators. A de-identified subject ID, COVID-19 status, age in years and sex were almost always included in the sample metadata. HLA class I and class II types, where available, came from metadata supplied by the sample provider rather than from assay-based typing. What the authors observed across the whole study: The amount of clinical and demographic metadata varied by source and participant and was provided uncurated.

One collaborating source in Seattle enrolled patients while the patients were actively infected and followed the patients over time throughout the course of disease. The collaborating institutions used their own protocols to collect whole blood in K2EDTA tubes. For TCRbeta analysis, collaborator samples were shipped as frozen whole blood, as isolated PBMCs, or as DNA extracted from either sample type. The CDR3 measures 14 amino acids from cysteine to phenylalanine. The entry retains the CDR3 DNA only, 42 bases that are in frame from base 1. At the junction V is shortened by 3 bases and J by 10 bases, with 14 bases in between. CDR1 and CDR2 (SGDLS, YYNGEE) derive from the germline V gene. The immunoSEQ Assay, a bias-controlled multiplex PCR, was used to amplify TCRbeta CDR3 regions from genomic DNA. The study's processing was this. The number of nucleated cells in each sample was estimated from the amplification of reference gene primers within the assay. To quantify the absolute abundance of each unique TCRbeta CDR3 rearrangement, sequence reads were collapsed and filtered. For each sample, productive Simpson clonality was calculated by taking the square root of Simpson's diversity index across productive rearrangements. As stored in TCRdb, this immuneACCESS dataset retains in-frame rearrangements with V and J assigned. A fraction of the clones does not appear; measured against another copy, unresolved V genes explain less than half of the discrepancy, and the remainder lacks a known reason. V and J calls plus clone size are reproduced from that table; the DNA served to infer D and trimming. The sample yields 68,000 or so clones; around 90% were counted once. The ten biggest clones cover roughly 0.47% of the sample.

Points on this clone: The specificity of this receptor is unknown. No base-level quality is on record; no much larger clone is a single base apart.

The TCR sequence derives from a man in his fifties with COVID-19, enrolled during active disease. Sequenced input: peripheral blood. This receptor chain uses TRBV9 and TRBJ1-6, with a weak D call of TRBD1 (5 bases match). The nucleotide sequence reads as follows: TGTGCCAGCAGCGCCGGGTTTGGGGGGTCACCCCTCCACTTT. Its protein reads: CASSAGFGGSPLHF.